This is a list of T cell receptor beta chains from one sample in a study of T cells in Graves' hyperthyroidism and ophthalmopathy. One entry per CDR3 protein, called by TCRdb with MiXCR from the multiplex PCR reads. The sample lists roughly 510,000 distinct CDR3 sequences, approximately 48% occurring once. The sequencing input was peripheral blood or thyroid tissue (not recorded which). These receptors were obtained from an adult woman with Graves' disease, either hyperthyroidism or ophthalmopathy (not recorded which). Both conserved end residues are part of each CDR3. The D gene is left open where the match is weak. The size entry is marked missing in some rows and otherwise reads once, few, many or a size class.

d_call,j_call,clone_size,v_call,cdr3_aa,cdr3_nt
.,TRBJ1-6,.,TRBV5-1,CASSVEDNSPLHF,TGCGCCAGCAGCGTAGAGGATAATTCACCCCTCCACTTT
.,TRBJ1-2,many,TRBV20-1,CSAHRDTSGDDGYTF,TGCAGTGCTCACCGGGACACTTCCGGGGACGATGGCTACACCTTC
.,TRBJ1-1,.,TRBV7-9,CASSLPFEAFF,TGTGCCAGCAGCCTCCCGTTCGAAGCTTTCTTT
TRBD2,TRBJ2-7,many,TRBV19,CASSKAQGLAGYEQYF,TGTGCCAGTAGTAAGGCTCAGGGACTAGCGGGTTACGAGCAGTACTTC
.,TRBJ1-4,.,TRBV7-9,CASSKREKRKLFF,TGTGCCAGCAGCAAGCGGGAGAAACGAAAACTGTTTTTT
.,TRBJ2-5,once,TRBV19,CASSISGSYNEQYF,TGTGCCAGTAGCATTAGCGGCTCCTACAATGAGCAGTACTTC
TRBD1,TRBJ1-2,.,TRBV19,CASEDRAPFGYTF,TGTGCCAGTGAGGACAGGGCCCCCTTTGGCTACACCTTT
TRBD1,TRBJ2-7,.,TRBV7-9,CVSSQEFGQGVYEQYF,TGTGTCAGCAGCCAAGAATTTGGGCAGGGGGTCTACGAGCAGTACTTC
TRBD2,TRBJ2-7,few,TRBV2,CASRGTSGPYEQYF,TGTGCCAGCAGGGGTACTAGCGGGCCTTACGAGCAGTACTTC
TRBD1,TRBJ1-5,.,TRBV30,CAWSGAGGSNQPQHF,TGTGCCTGGAGTGGGGCAGGGGGAAGCAATCAGCCCCAGCATTTT
.,TRBJ2-5,many,TRBV3-1,CASSQPFSGRETQYF,TGTGCCAGCAGCCAGCCCTTTTCAGGAAGGGAGACCCAGTACTTC
TRBD2,TRBJ2-7,.,TRBV7-9,CASSATSGDYEQYF,TGTGCCAGCAGCGCGACTAGCGGAGATTACGAGCAGTACTTC
.,TRBJ1-2,.,TRBV29-1,CSVEDETVYGYTF,TGCAGCGTTGAAGATGAGACCGTCTATGGCTACACCTTC
.,TRBJ1-2,few,TRBV5-1,CASSMDSNYGYTF,TGCGCCAGCTCCATGGACAGTAACTATGGCTACACCTTC
TRBD1,TRBJ1-4,many,TRBV5-1,CASSTGTAANEKLFF,TGCGCCAGCAGCACCGGGACAGCGGCTAATGAAAAACTGTTTTTT
.,TRBJ2-2,.,TRBV7-3,CASSLRMGGELFF,TGTGCCAGCAGCTTGAGGATGGGCGGGGAGCTGTTTTTT
TRBD1,TRBJ2-6,.,TRBV20-1,CSATGQGTTGANVLTF,TGCAGTGCTACTGGACAGGGAACTACCGGGGCCAACGTCCTGACTTTC
.,TRBJ1-2,.,TRBV5-6,CASFRLANTF,TGTGCCAGCTTTCGACTGGCGAACACCTTC
.,TRBJ2-7,.,TRBV7-9,CAGSSPSGAQGEQYF,TGTGCCGGCAGCTCGCCCTCGGGGGCGCAGGGAGAGCAGTACTTC
.,TRBJ2-7,many,TRBV29-1,CSVGKEDYEQYF,TGCAGCGTTGGTAAGGAAGACTACGAGCAGTACTTC
.,TRBJ2-7,.,TRBV29-1,CSVEGGVAYEQHF,TGCAGCGTTGAAGGTGGGGTGGCCTACGAGCAGCACTTC
.,TRBJ2-7,many,TRBV6-2/TRBV6-3,CASSQQYEQYF,TGTGCCAGCAGTCAGCAATACGAGCAGTACTTC
.,TRBJ2-4,.,TRBV20-1,CSARDPGTAPNIQYF,TGCAGTGCTAGAGATCCCGGGACCGCCCCAAACATTCAGTACTTC
TRBD2,TRBJ2-7,many,TRBV20-1,CSARESGTASYEQYF,TGCAGTGCTAGAGAAAGCGGGACCGCCTCCTACGAGCAGTACTTC
TRBD2,TRBJ2-7,few,TRBV10-3,CAIRGEAGSNYEQYF,TGTGCCATCAGGGGGGAAGCGGGATCTAACTACGAGCAGTACTTC
TRBD1,TRBJ1-2,many,TRBV9,CASSTPDRVFVGGYTF,TGTGCCAGCAGCACCCCGGACAGGGTTTTCGTCGGTGGCTACACCTTC
.,TRBJ2-7,.,TRBV20-1,CSARSPSLASEQYF,TGCAGTGCTAGGTCCCCCTCGCTAGCGAGCGAGCAGTACTTC
.,TRBJ2-6,.,TRBV6-6,CASSYSGRDWLSGANVLTF,TGTGCCAGCAGTTACTCCGGTAGGGACTGGCTCTCTGGGGCCAACGTCCTGACTTTC
TRBD1,TRBJ2-7,.,TRBV11-3,CASSLRGHGSYEQYF,TGTGCCAGCAGCCTAAGGGGGCATGGCTCCTACGAGCAGTACTTC
.,TRBJ2-2,many,TRBV20-1,CSARDSWTGELFF,TGCAGTGCTAGAGATTCGTGGACCGGGGAGCTGTTTTTT
.,TRBJ2-5,.,TRBV29-1,CSVAGDAQETQYF,TGCAGCGTTGCGGGAGACGCCCAAGAGACCCAGTACTTC
.,TRBJ2-7,.,TRBV5-1,CTSRGMGMAYEQYF,TGCACCAGCAGGGGCATGGGTATGGCGTACGAGCAGTACTTC
.,TRBJ2-7,.,TRBV29-1,CSVGDALSCEQYF,TGCAGCGTTGGGGACGCTTTGTCCTGCGAGCAGTACTTC
.,TRBJ2-2,.,TRBV9,CASSVPAESSYTGELFF,TGTGCCAGCAGCGTACCGGCGGAGAGCAGCTACACCGGGGAGCTGTTTTTT
.,TRBJ1-5,many,TRBV20-1,CSARGDSHSNQPQHF,TGCAGTGCTAGAGGCGACAGTCATAGCAATCAGCCCCAGCATTTT
.,TRBJ1-1,many,TRBV10-3,CATGRGTEAFF,TGTGCCACCGGACGGGGGACTGAAGCTTTCTTT
TRBD2,TRBJ2-7,few,TRBV27,CASSPSTSPYEQYF,TGTGCCAGCAGCCCCTCGACTAGCCCCTACGAGCAGTACTTC
.,TRBJ2-1,.,TRBV29-1,CSVGSSGGEQFF,TGCAGCGTTGGTAGTAGCGGAGGCGAGCAGTTCTTC
.,TRBJ2-7,.,TRBV6-2/TRBV6-3,CASSTGSAGFYEQYF,TGTGCCAGCAGTACTGGTTCCGCGGGCTTCTACGAGCAGTACTTC
.,TRBJ1-6,few,TRBV7-9,CASSLGAGDNSPLHF,TGTGCCAGCAGCTTAGGTGCAGGAGACAATTCACCCCTCCACTTT
TRBD1,TRBJ2-5,many,TRBV7-2,CASSLGRTGEETQYF,TGTGCCAGCAGCTTAGGTCGGACAGGGGAGGAGACCCAGTACTTC
.,TRBJ2-6,many,TRBV7-2,CASSSYGSGANVLTF,TGTGCCAGCAGCTCGTACGGCTCTGGGGCCAACGTCCTGACTTTC
.,TRBJ1-1,.,TRBV19,CASKAISTLNTEAFF,TGTGCCAGTAAAGCGATCTCTACCCTGAACACTGAAGCTTTCTTT
.,TRBJ2-5,.,TRBV20-1,CSAVEGGVGETQYF,TGCAGTGCGGTCGAGGGGGGAGTGGGAGAGACCCAGTACTTC
.,TRBJ1-1,many,TRBV5-1,CASSLEGGNTEAFF,TGCGCCAGCAGCTTGGAGGGGGGGAACACTGAAGCTTTCTTT
.,TRBJ1-6,.,TRBV2,CASTADASSYNSPLHF,TGTGCCAGCACCGCGGACGCGAGCTCCTATAATTCACCCCTCCACTTT
TRBD1,TRBJ1-2,many,TRBV5-4,CASSGTGQDYGYTF,TGTGCCAGCAGCGGGACAGGGCAAGACTATGGCTACACCTTC
.,TRBJ1-6,many,TRBV2,CASSEQGAVGSPLHF,TGTGCCAGCAGTGAGCAAGGGGCAGTCGGTTCACCCCTCCACTTT
TRBD2,TRBJ2-2,.,TRBV10-3,CAISPGLATGEQFF,TGTGCCATCAGTCCGGGACTAGCAACCGGTGAGCAGTTTTTT
TRBD1,TRBJ2-5,many,TRBV5-1,CASSTGQGVQETQYF,TGCGCCAGCAGCACTGGACAGGGTGTACAAGAGACCCAGTACTTC
.,TRBJ1-3,.,TRBV5-1,CASSFAGNSGNTIYF,TGCGCCAGCAGCTTCGCTGGAAACTCTGGAAACACCATATATTTT
TRBD1,TRBJ1-5,few,TRBV2,CASSEQGAGQPQHF,TGTGCCAGCAGTGAACAGGGGGCTGGGCAGCCCCAGCATTTT
.,TRBJ1-5,many,TRBV7-2,CASSSAQGQNQPQHF,TGTGCCAGCAGCTCCGCTCAGGGGCAGAATCAGCCCCAGCATTTT